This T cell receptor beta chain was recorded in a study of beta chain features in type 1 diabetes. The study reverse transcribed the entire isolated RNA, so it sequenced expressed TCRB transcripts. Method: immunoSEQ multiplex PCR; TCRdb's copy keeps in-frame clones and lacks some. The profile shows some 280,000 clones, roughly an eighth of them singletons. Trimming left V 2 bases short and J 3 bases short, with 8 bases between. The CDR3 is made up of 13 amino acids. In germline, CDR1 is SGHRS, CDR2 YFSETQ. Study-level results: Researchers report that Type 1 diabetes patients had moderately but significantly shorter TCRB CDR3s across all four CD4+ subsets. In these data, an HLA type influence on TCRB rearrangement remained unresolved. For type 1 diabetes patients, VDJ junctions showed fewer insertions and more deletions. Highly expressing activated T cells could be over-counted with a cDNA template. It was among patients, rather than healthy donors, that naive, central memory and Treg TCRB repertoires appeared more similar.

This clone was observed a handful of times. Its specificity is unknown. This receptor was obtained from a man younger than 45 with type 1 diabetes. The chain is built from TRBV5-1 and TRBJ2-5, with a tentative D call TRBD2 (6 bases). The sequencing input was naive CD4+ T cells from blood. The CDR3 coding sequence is TGCGCCAGCAGCTTACCGGGAGAAGAGACCCAGTACTTC. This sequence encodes CASSLPGEETQYF.